The sequence of this T cell receptor beta chain was determined in a study of T cell changes during pregnancy in multiple sclerosis. Data came from immunoSEQ multiplex PCR; TCRdb stores just in-frame clones and leaves some out. The table lists 58,000 or so clones, 90% of them singletons, with roughly 2% in the top ten. The receptor was isolated from a female donor in good health, enrolled as a control in a pregnancy study. The specimen comprised peripheral blood, sampled in the first trimester of pregnancy.

The DNA of the CDR3 is TGTGCCAGCAGTTTTTATGGGACAACCGCCTACGAGCAGTACTTC. Its translation: CASSFYGTTAYEQYF. V usage is TRBV27 and J usage is TRBJ2-7; tentatively, D is TRBD1 (6 bases). Trimming removed 3 bases from V and 2 bases from J, with 14 bases in between. Germline-derived CDR1 and CDR2 are MNHEY and SMNVEV (reference sequence). This CDR3 is 15 amino acids long.